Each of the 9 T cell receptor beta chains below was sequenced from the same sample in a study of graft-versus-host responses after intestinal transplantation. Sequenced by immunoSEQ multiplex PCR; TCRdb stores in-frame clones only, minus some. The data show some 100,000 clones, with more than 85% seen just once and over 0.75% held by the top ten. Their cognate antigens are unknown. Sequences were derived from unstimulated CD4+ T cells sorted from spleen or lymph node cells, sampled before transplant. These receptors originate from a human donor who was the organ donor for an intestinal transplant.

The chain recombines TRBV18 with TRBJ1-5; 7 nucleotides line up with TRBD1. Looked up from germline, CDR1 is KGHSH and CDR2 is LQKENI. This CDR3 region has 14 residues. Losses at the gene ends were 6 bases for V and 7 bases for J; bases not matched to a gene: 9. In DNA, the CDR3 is TGTGCCAGCTCCCCAGACAGGGAAGGCCAGCCCCAGCATTTT. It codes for CASSPDREGQPQHF.

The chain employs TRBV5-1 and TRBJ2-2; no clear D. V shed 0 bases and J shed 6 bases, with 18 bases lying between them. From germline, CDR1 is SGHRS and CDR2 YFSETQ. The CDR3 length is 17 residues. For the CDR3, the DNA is TGCGCCAGCAGCTTGGCCGGGCAGGCCCCCTCGGCCGGGGAGCTGTTTTTT. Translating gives CASSLAGQAPSAGELFF. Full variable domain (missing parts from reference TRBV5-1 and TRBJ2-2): KAGVTQTPRYLIKTRGQQVTLSCSPISGHRSVSWYQQTPGQGLQFLFEYFSETQRNKGNFPGRFSGRQFSNSRSEMNVSTLELGDSALYLCASSLAGQAPSAGELFFGEGSRLTVL.

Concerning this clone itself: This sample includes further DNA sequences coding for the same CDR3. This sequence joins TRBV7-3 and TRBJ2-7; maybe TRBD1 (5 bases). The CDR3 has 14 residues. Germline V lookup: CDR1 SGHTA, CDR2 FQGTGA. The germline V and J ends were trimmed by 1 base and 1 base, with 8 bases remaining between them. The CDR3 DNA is TGTGCCAGCAGCTTAAGTCAGGGTTCCTACGAGCAGTACTTC. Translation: CASSLSQGSYEQYF.

In nucleotides, the CDR3 is TGTGCCAGCAGCCGCGGGGGTAATGAAAAACTGTTTTTT. It encodes CASSRGGNEKLFF. The chain uses TRBV5-4 and TRBJ1-4; possibly TRBD1 for D (5 bases). Between the trimmed V and J ends, which lost 4 bases and 4 bases, there was a span of 8 bases. CDR3 size: 13 residues. From germline, CDR1 is SGHNT and CDR2 YYREEE (reference sequence).

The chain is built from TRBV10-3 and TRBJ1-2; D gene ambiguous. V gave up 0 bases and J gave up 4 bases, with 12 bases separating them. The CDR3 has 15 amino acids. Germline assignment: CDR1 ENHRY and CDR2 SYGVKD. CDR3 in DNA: TGTGCCATCAGTGAGTCGAAAGGGATGGGCTATGGCTACACCTTC. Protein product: CAISESKGMGYGYTF.

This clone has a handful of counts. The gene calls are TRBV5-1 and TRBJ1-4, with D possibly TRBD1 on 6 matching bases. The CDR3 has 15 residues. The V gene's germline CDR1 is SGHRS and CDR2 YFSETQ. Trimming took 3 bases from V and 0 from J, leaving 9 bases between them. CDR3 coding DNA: TGCGCCAGCAGCTCGGACAGAACAACTAATGAAAAACTGTTTTTT. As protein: CASSSDRTTNEKLFF.

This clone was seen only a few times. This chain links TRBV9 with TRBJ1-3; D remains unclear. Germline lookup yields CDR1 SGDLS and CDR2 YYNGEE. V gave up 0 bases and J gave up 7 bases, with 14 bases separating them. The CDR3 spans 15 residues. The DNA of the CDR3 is TGTGCCAGCAGCGTAGGTTCGTCACCCGGGAACACCATATATTTT. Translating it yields CASSVGSSPGNTIYF.

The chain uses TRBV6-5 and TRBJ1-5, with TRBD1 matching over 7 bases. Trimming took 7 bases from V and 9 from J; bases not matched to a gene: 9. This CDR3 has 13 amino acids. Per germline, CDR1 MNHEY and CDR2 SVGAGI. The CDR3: CASKGTVSLPQHF. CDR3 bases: TGTGCCAGCAAAGGGACAGTCTCCTTGCCCCAGCATTTT.

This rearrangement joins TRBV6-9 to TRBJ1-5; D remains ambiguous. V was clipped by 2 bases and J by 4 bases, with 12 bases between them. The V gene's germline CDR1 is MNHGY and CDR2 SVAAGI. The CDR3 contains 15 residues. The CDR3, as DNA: TGTGCCAGCAGTTATCACTACCGGGAAAATCAGCCCCAGCATTTT. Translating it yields CASSYHYRENQPQHF.